The 21 T cell receptor beta chains below all came from one sample that was sequenced in a study of vaccination and CD4 T cells after COVID-19. Scientists ran DNA taken from cultured CD4+ T cells through the Oncomine TCR Beta short-read assay for sequencing. TCRdb analysed the PCR reads with MiXCR anew, one entry per CDR3 protein. The sample yields 7,500 to 9,000 distinct CDR3 sequences, 20% to 25% seen once. For these receptors, no antigen is known. As to treatment: roughly 11-day PBMC culture with coronavirus spike peptide pools or control peptides (ViraFEST assay). Material: CD4+ T cells from blood, cultured in vitro, obtained after SARS-CoV-2 vaccination. The receptors derive from a human donor who had recovered from COVID-19.

This clonotype is classed as medium-sized (0.01 to 0.1%). V usage is TRBV7-2 and J usage is TRBJ2-1, with 8 bases identical to TRBD2. This CDR3 comprises 16 residues. Trimming cost V 0 bases and J 11 bases; bases outside gene matches: 12. The germline gives CDR1 SGHTA, CDR2 FQGNSA. CDR3 amino acids: CASSLATGTRAMKQFF. As DNA, the CDR3 is TGTGCCAGCAGCTTAGCAACCGGGACTAGGGCCATGAAGCAGTTCTTC.

This clonotype showed up just a few times. Here the CDR3 reads CSVGGSGTDTQYF. The CDR3 DNA reads as TGCAGCGTGGGCGGGAGCGGCACAGATACGCAGTATTTT. The rearrangement joins TRBV29-1 to TRBJ2-3, with 7 bases matching TRBD2. Germline V gene lookup returns CDR1 SQVTM and CDR2 ANQGSEA. Trimming removed 6 bases from V and 1 base from J; junction bases left unmatched: 4. The CDR3 has 13 residues.

This clonotype was observed a handful of times. V and J are TRBV10-3 and TRBJ2-7, with D perhaps matching TRBD1 (6 bases). The CDR3 is 15 residues long. Trimming cost V 6 bases and J 0 bases, with 15 bases left between them. Germline CDR1 and CDR2: ENHRY and SYGVKD. The CDR3 sequence: CAIRSQGKSSYEQYF. Here the CDR3 DNA reads TGTGCCATCAGGTCACAGGGAAAGAGCTCCTACGAGCAGTACTTC.

The rearrangement joins TRBV6-2 or TRBV6-3 to TRBJ1-2, with D perhaps matching TRBD1 (6 bases). Germline loops: CDR1 MNHEY, CDR2 SVGEGT. CDR3 length: 14 residues. V lost 6 bases and J lost 1, with 12 bases in between. The chain's CDR3 is CASSPGQFNYGYTF. In DNA form, the CDR3 reads TGTGCCAGCAGCCCCGGACAGTTTAACTATGGCTACACCTTC.

This clonotype came up once. This sequence joins TRBV12-3 or TRBV12-4 and TRBJ2-1; perhaps TRBD2 as D (7 bases). The CDR3 loop spans 13 amino acids. V was pared by 6 bases and J by 12 bases, with 18 bases between. CDR3: CASRRWGGTGQFF. DNA for the CDR3: TGTGCCAGCAGGAGATGGGGGGGCACTGGGCAGTTCTTC.

This clonotype is judged medium-sized. The rearrangement links TRBV20-1 to TRBJ1-2, with no clear D. Germline V gene lookup returns CDR1 DFQATT and CDR2 SNEGSKA (reference sequence). This CDR3 comprises 15 residues. V was clipped by 6 bases and J by 3 bases, with 20 bases between them. CDR3 sequence: CSAHSGAQWDYGYTF. In DNA form, the CDR3 reads TGCAGTGCGCACTCGGGAGCCCAGTGGGACTATGGCTACACCTTC.

This clonotype has just a few counts. The V call is TRBV7-3, the J call TRBJ1-1; D unclear. CDR1 and CDR2 from the germline V gene are SGHTA and FQGTGA. V lost 1 base to trimming and J lost 2 bases, with 5 bases between them. The length of the CDR3 is 13 residues. As DNA, the CDR3 is TGTGCCAGCAGCTTAATTGGAAACACTGAAGCTTTCTTT. Residues: CASSLIGNTEAFF.

This clonotype was seen a few times. The chain employs TRBV20-1 and TRBJ1-1; no firm D call. This CDR3 is 14 amino acids long. Germline-derived CDR1 and CDR2 are DFQATT and SNEGSKA (reference sequence). Between the trimmed V and J ends, which lost 0 bases and 5 bases, there was a span of 13 bases. CDR3 nucleotides: TGCAGTGCTAGAGATTCCTCGGTCGGGACTGAAGCTTTCTTT. It yields the protein CSARDSSVGTEAFF.

By sample share, this clonotype is medium-sized. This rearrangement joins TRBV6-5 to TRBJ2-7; 9 bases line up with TRBD1. The CDR3 consists of 14 residues. Germline V lookup: CDR1 MNHEY, CDR2 SVGAGI. V gave up 2 bases and J gave up 5 bases; unmatched junction bases: 4. CDR3 DNA sequence: TGTGCCAGCAGTTACCAACAGGGGGCCGACGAGCAGTACTTC. Translated, it gives CASSYQQGADEQYF.

This clonotype appeared a few times. This rearrangement joins TRBV7-6 to TRBJ2-1; TRBD1 might be the D (6 bases). The CDR3 contains 13 residues. Germline V gene lookup returns CDR1 SGHVS and CDR2 FNYEAQ. V lost 4 bases to trimming and J lost 7 bases, with 11 bases between them. In nucleotides, the CDR3 is TGTGCCAGCAGCTCCTACAGGGAGAATGAGCAGTTCTTC. It translates to CASSSYRENEQFF.

The chain is built from TRBV5-1 and TRBJ2-5, with TRBD1 matching over 10 bases. Unmatched junction bases numbered 0, after V lost 0 bases and J lost 1 base. Germline lookup yields CDR1 SGHRS and CDR2 YFSETQ. CDR3 length: 15 amino acids. The CDR3 here is CASSLGTGGQETQYF. The DNA for the CDR3 is TGCGCCAGCAGCTTGGGGACAGGGGGCCAAGAGACCCAGTACTTC.

V gene TRBV10-3 combines with J gene TRBJ2-7; D perhaps matches TRBD2 (6 bases). The CDR3 has 14 amino acids. Trimming took off 4 bases at V and 2 bases at J, with 12 bases between the two ends. CDR1 and CDR2 from the germline V gene are ENHRY and SYGVKD. In DNA, the CDR3 is TGTGCCATCAGTGTGGACAAGCGGGCCTACGAGCAGTACTTC. It yields the protein CAISVDKRAYEQYF.

The genes are TRBV10-1 and TRBJ2-3; D not certain. The CDR3 sequence is 13 residues long. V was pared by 2 bases and J by 4 bases, with 7 bases between. Germline V gene data show CDR1 as WNHNN and CDR2 as SYGVQD (reference sequence). CDR3 in amino acids: CASSERPADTQYF. DNA of the CDR3: TGCGCCAGCAGTGAGAGGCCGGCAGATACGCAGTATTTT.

For this clonotype: With a much larger clone just one base away, this may be a read error. The rearrangement links TRBV7-9 to TRBJ2-7, with D perhaps matching TRBD2 (6 bases). This CDR3 contains 16 residues. The germline V gene has CDR1 SEHNR and CDR2 FQNEAQ (reference sequence). Trimming removed 5 bases at V and 5 bases at J, with 22 bases between. The CDR3, as DNA: TGTGCCAGCAGCCCAGAGGGGTTTGGAGGGCTGAACGAGCAGTACTTC. As protein: CASSPEGFGGLNEQYF.

In its sample, this clonotype ranks as medium-sized. The CDR3: CSVPPKVTYNEQFF. CDR3 sequence (DNA): TGCAGTGTTCCCCCGAAGGTAACCTACAATGAGCAGTTCTTC. The genes are TRBV20-1 and TRBJ2-1, with D unclear. Germline CDR1 and CDR2: DFQATT and SNEGSKA (reference sequence). The CDR3 contains 14 residues. The V and J ends lost 7 bases and 2 bases respectively, with 15 bases between them.

CDR3 nucleotides: TGTGCCAGCAGCTTTCAAACAGGGGGCGAGGAAGAGACCCAGTACTTC. This codes for CASSFQTGGEEETQYF. This chain joins TRBV5-4 and TRBJ2-5; 9 bases align to TRBD1. V shed 2 bases, J shed 3 bases, and the junction held 8 bases outside the gene matches. The CDR3 length is 16 residues. Germline CDR1 and CDR2: SGHNT and YYREEE (reference sequence). The entire variable domain, with the rest obtained from reference TRBV5-4 and TRBJ2-5, is as follows: ETGVTQSPTHLIKTRGQQVTLRCSSQSGHNTVSWYQQALGQGPQFIFQYYREEENGRGNFPPRFSGLQFPNYSSELNVNALELDDSALYLCASSFQTGGEEETQYFGPGTRLLVL.

By share, this clonotype counts as medium-sized. The rearrangement uses TRBV7-2 and TRBJ2-5; 10 positions match TRBD2. With 10 bases clipped from V and 5 bases from J, the junction kept 10 bases outside the gene matches. Germline CDR1 reads SGHTA; CDR2 reads FQGNSA. The CDR3 is 14 amino acids. CDR3: CANIPLAGVETQYF. The CDR3 nucleotides read TGTGCCAATATCCCCCTAGCGGGGGTGGAGACCCAGTACTTC.

By share, this clonotype counts as medium-sized. This chain joins TRBV20-1 and TRBJ2-5, with D possibly being TRBD1 (5 bases). V lost 0 bases to trimming and J lost 3 bases, with 8 bases between them. Germline V gene data show CDR1 as DFQATT and CDR2 as SNEGSKA (reference sequence). The CDR3 totals 13 residues. CDR3 in DNA: TGCAGTGCTAGAGATCAGGGTAAAGAGACCCAGTACTTC. It is translated as CSARDQGKETQYF.

The rearrangement joins TRBV27 to TRBJ2-1; TRBD1 agrees at 8 bases. This CDR3 comprises 18 residues. Germline CDR1 MNHEY, CDR2 SMNVEV (reference sequence). With 5 bases clipped from V and 2 bases from J, the junction kept 14 bases outside the gene matches. The DNA of the CDR3 is TGTGCCAGCAGTCCAAGACATAACAGGGGGAATACCTACAATGAGCAGTTCTTC. It codes for CASSPRHNRGNTYNEQFF.

The chain recombines TRBV4-3 with TRBJ1-6, with no clear D. The CDR3 length is 14 residues. Trimming took 0 bases from V and 6 from J, leaving 6 bases between them. In germline, CDR1 is LGHNA, CDR2 YSLEER. CDR3 region: CASSQDVFNSPLHF. In DNA, the CDR3 is TGCGCCAGCAGCCAAGACGTATTTAATTCACCCCTCCACTTT.

This clonotype turned up a few times. This chain uses TRBV5-4 with TRBJ2-5; 14 positions match TRBD2. Germline trimming cut 3 bases from V and 4 bases from J; bases unmatched to any gene: 8. The CDR3 is 17 residues long. The germline V gene has CDR1 SGHNT and CDR2 YYREEE (reference sequence). The CDR3 bases are TGTGCCAGCAGCTCCCCGACTAGCGGGGGGGCGGGAGAGACCCAGTACTTC. It yields the protein CASSSPTSGGAGETQYF.